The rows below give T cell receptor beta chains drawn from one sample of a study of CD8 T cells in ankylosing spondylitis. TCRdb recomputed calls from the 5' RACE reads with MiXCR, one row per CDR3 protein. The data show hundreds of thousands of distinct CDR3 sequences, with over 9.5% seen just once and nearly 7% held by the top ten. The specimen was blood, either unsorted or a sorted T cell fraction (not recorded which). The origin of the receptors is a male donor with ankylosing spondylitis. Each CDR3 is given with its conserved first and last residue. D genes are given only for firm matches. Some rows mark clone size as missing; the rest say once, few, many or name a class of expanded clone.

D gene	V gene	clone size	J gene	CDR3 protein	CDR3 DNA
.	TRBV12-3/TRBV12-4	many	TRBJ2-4	CASSLGVDNGIQYF	TGTGCCAGCAGTTTAGGGGTTGACAATGGTATTCAGTACTTC
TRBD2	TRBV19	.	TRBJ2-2	CASNSRERSGELFF	TGTGCCAGTAACTCGCGGGAGAGGTCCGGGGAGCTGTTTTTT
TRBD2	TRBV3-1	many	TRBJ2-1	CASRQTSVGNEQFF	TGTGCCAGCAGACAGACTAGCGTGGGGAATGAGCAGTTCTTC
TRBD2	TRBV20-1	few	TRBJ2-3	CSASTSGGGPDTQYF	TGCAGTGCTTCGACTAGCGGAGGGGGCCCAGATACGCAGTATTTT
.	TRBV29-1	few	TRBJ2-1	CSVRPESAYNEQFF	TGCAGCGTCAGGCCGGAGAGCGCCTACAATGAGCAGTTCTTC
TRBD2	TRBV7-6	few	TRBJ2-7	CASSHTSGRPYEQYF	TGTGCCAGCAGTCATACTAGCGGGAGACCCTACGAGCAGTACTTC
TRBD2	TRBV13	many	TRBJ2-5	CASNSGSLETQYF	TGTGCCTCGAATAGCGGGAGTTTGGAGACCCAGTACTTC
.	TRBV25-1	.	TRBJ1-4	CASSEFAGPIGSEKLFF	TGTGCCAGCAGTGAATTCGCAGGGCCGATTGGAAGTGAAAAACTGTTTTTT
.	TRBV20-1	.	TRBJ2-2	CSALAQNTGELFF	TGCAGTGCTCTAGCGCAGAACACCGGGGAGCTGTTTTTT
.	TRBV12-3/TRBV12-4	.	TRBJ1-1	CASSAPVPGTEAFF	TGTGCCAGCAGTGCTCCGGTTCCGGGGACTGAAGCTTTCTTT
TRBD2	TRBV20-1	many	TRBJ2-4	CSARDLSSGDNIQYF	TGCAGTGCTAGAGATTTATCCAGCGGGGACAACATTCAGTACTTC
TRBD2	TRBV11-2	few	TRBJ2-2	CASSFLAGASDTGELFF	TGTGCCAGCAGCTTTCTAGCGGGAGCGTCTGACACCGGGGAGCTGTTTTTT
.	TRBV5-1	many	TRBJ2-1	CASSLVPGVGRNEQFF	TGCGCCAGCAGCTTGGTGCCGGGAGTCGGTAGGAATGAGCAGTTCTTC
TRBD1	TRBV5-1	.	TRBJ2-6	CASSLGGQGVYGANVLTF	TGCGCCAGCAGCCTGGGAGGACAGGGGGTATATGGGGCCAACGTCCTGACTTTC
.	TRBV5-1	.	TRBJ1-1	CASSLWTAQNTEAFF	TGCGCCAGCAGCTTGTGGACAGCTCAGAACACTGAAGCTTTCTTT
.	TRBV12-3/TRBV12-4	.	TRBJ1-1	CASGSRNTEAFF	TGTGCCAGCGGGTCCCGGAACACTGAAGCTTTCTTT
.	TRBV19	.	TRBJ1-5	CASSNGNQPQHF	TGTGCCAGTAGTAATGGGAATCAGCCCCAGCATTTT
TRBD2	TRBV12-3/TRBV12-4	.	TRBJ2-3	CASRQTSGPTDTQYF	TGTGCCAGCAGGCAGACTAGCGGCCCCACAGATACGCAGTATTTT
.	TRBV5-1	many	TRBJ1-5	CASSLDSPNQPQHF	TGCGCCAGCAGCCTCGACAGCCCCAATCAGCCCCAGCATTTT
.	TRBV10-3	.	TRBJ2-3	CAISESGGSTDTQYF	TGTGCCATCAGTGAGTCTGGCGGGAGCACAGATACGCAGTATTTT
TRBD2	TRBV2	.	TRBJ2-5	CASSRTSAGETQYF	TGTGCCAGCAGCCGGACTAGCGCTGGGGAGACCCAGTACTTC
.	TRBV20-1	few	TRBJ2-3	CSARGWGLAGLDTQYF	TGCAGTGCTAGAGGGTGGGGGCTCGCCGGTCTAGATACGCAGTATTTT
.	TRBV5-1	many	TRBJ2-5	CASSPTPQETQYF	TGCGCCAGCAGCCCTACACCGCAAGAGACCCAGTACTTC
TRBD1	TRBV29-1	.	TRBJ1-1	CSVGQGVEEAFF	TGCAGCGTGGGACAGGGGGTGGAAGAAGCTTTCTTT
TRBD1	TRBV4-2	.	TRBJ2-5	CASSPGGGTGTSGETQYF	TGTGCCAGCAGCCCGGGTGGGGGGACAGGCACGTCAGGGGAGACCCAGTACTTC
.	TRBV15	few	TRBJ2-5	CATSRVQGVRETQYF	TGTGCCACCAGCAGGGTACAAGGGGTCCGGGAGACCCAGTACTTC
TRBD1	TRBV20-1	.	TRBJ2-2	CSARGQGADTGELFF	TGCAGTGCTAGAGGGCAGGGGGCGGACACCGGGGAGCTGTTTTTT
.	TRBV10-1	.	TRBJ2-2	CASSDQGANTGELFF	TGCGCCAGCAGTGACCAGGGAGCGAACACCGGGGAGCTGTTTTTT
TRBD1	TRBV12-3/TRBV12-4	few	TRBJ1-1	CASSDADRGVEAFF	TGTGCCAGCAGCGATGCTGACAGGGGAGTTGAAGCTTTCTTT
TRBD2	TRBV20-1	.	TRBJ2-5	CSLLGGGQETQYF	TGCAGTCTCCTGGGGGGGGGCCAAGAGACCCAGTACTTC
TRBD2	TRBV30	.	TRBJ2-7	CAWSVQAGGEQYF	TGTGCCTGGAGTGTACAAGCGGGAGGCGAGCAGTACTTC
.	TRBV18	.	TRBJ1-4	CASSPVRDTDEKLFF	TGTGCCAGCTCACCTGTCAGGGACACAGATGAAAAACTGTTTTTT
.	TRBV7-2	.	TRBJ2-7	CASSFVPGAYEQYF	TGTGCCAGCAGCTTCGTTCCAGGGGCCTACGAGCAGTACTTC
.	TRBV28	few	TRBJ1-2	CASSSVPNYGYTF	TGTGCCAGCAGTTCCGTCCCCAACTATGGCTACACCTTC
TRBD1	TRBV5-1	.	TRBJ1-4	CASSPISRGRGNEKLFF	TGCGCCAGCAGCCCGATATCCAGGGGGCGCGGTAATGAAAAACTGTTTTTT
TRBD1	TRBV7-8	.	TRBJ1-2	CASSLVPTGVGWYTF	TGTGCCAGCAGCTTAGTACCGACAGGGGTTGGTTGGTACACCTTC